This TCR beta chain appears in the sequencing data of a study of blood T cell repertoires in COVID-19. At the level of the study: T cells, B-cell-depleted T cells, or PBMCs supplied cDNA or gDNA.

The CDR3 length is 16 residues. Germline V gene lookup returns CDR1 SGHRS and CDR2 YFSETQ. The V gene end was trimmed by 4 bases and the J gene end by 8 bases; junction bases not matched to a gene: 12. Measured with immunoSEQ multiplex PCR; TCRdb has only the in-frame clones, and not every one. In the table there are 70,000 or so clones, 65% to 85% of which are singletons. The chain uses TRBV5-1 and TRBJ1-6, with 7 bases that match TRBD1. The clonotype originates from a man in his fifties or sixties with acute or convalescent COVID-19. The source material was peripheral blood. The CDR3 loop is CASSKLGTDDYSPLHF. The CDR3 DNA follows: TGCGCCAGCAGCAAGTTAGGGACAGACGATTATTCACCCCTCCACTTT.